The rows below give T cell receptor beta chains drawn from one sample of a study of blood T cell repertoires in COVID-19. Sequencing was performed with immunoSEQ multiplex PCR; in TCRdb, only in-frame clones are kept and a portion is missing. The data contain 95,000 or so clones, under 90% of them singletons. The sample was peripheral blood. The source of these receptors is a human donor in a cohort sampled during active COVID-19. Both conserved end residues are part of each CDR3. A D gene is named only where the DNA matches it firmly. Not every row has a clone size; where given, it reads once, few, many or a size class.

clone size	J gene	V gene	D gene	CDR3 DNA	CDR3 protein
NA	TRBJ1-2	TRBV15	TRBD1	TGTGCCACCAGCAGAAGAACAGGGGTTACTAACTATGGCTACACCTTC	CATSRRTGVTNYGYTF
NA	TRBJ2-1	TRBV6-5	NA	TGTGCCAGCATCCAGAAGAGCGTCGACAATGAGCAGTTCTTC	CASIQKSVDNEQFF
once	TRBJ1-1	TRBV5-1	NA	TGCGCCAGCAGCTTTTCCCCCCCGCAGGGTGAAGCTTTCTTT	CASSFSPPQGEAFF
NA	TRBJ1-5	TRBV19	NA	TGTGCCAGTAGTGGATTGGACAGTTATTATCAGCCCCAGCATTTT	CASSGLDSYYQPQHF
NA	TRBJ2-3	TRBV3-1/TRBV3-2	NA	TGTGCCAGCAGCCAAGAATTAGCGGCGAGCACAGATACGCAGTATTTT	CASSQELAASTDTQYF
few	TRBJ1-1	TRBV14	NA	TGTGCCAGCAGCCACCCAACAGACCCTTTGAACACTGAAGCTTTCTTT	CASSHPTDPLNTEAFF
NA	TRBJ2-7	TRBV7-8	TRBD2	TGTGCCAGCAGCCTTAGCGGGAGGGGCTACGAGCAGTACTTC	CASSLSGRGYEQYF
NA	TRBJ2-7	TRBV25-1	NA	TGTGCCAGTTCCAGGACAGTGCGAGGGGACGAGCAGTACTTC	CASSRTVRGDEQYF
few	TRBJ1-3	TRBV3-1/TRBV3-2	NA	TGTGCTACGGGAGGGGGCTCTGGAAACACCATATATTTT	CATGGGSGNTIYF
few	TRBJ1-1	TRBV19	NA	TGTGCCTCCCTATGGGGGCGCGGGGGAACTGAAGCTTTCTTT	CASLWGRGGTEAFF
NA	TRBJ1-2	TRBV7-9	TRBD1	TGTGCCAGCAGCTTAGTCCGGGACAGGGATGCGGTTCGGTATGGCTACACCTTC	CASSLVRDRDAVRYGYTF
NA	TRBJ1-2	TRBV5-6	NA	TGTGCCAGCAGCTTGGCAAGAGGTGGGGCCAACTATGGCTACACCTTC	CASSLARGGANYGYTF
NA	TRBJ2-2	TRBV28	TRBD2	TGTGCCAGCAGTTTATACGCTAGCGGGAACACCGGGGAGCTGTTTTTT	CASSLYASGNTGELFF
NA	TRBJ2-4	TRBV28	NA	TGTGCCAGCAGTTTCTCGTCCATTCAGTACTTC	CASSFSSIQYF
NA	TRBJ2-3	TRBV9	TRBD2	TGTGCCAGCAGCGTACTCGCGGGGGGCTCGGACTTCACAGATACGCAGTATTTT	CASSVLAGGSDFTDTQYF
once	TRBJ2-1	TRBV15	NA	TGTGCCACCAGCAGGGGAAGCGGGCCTAAAGACAATGAGCAGTTCTTC	CATSRGSGPKDNEQFF
NA	TRBJ2-7	TRBV29-1	TRBD1	TGCAGCGTTTACCCGGGACAGGGGATCTACGAGCAGTACTTC	CSVYPGQGIYEQYF
NA	TRBJ2-3	TRBV27	NA	TGTGCCAGCAGTTTGGGAGACACAGATACGCAGTATTTT	CASSLGDTDTQYF
NA	TRBJ2-7	TRBV18	TRBD2	TGTGCCAGCTCAGGGACTAGCGGTTACGAGCAGTACTTC	CASSGTSGYEQYF
NA	TRBJ2-7	TRBV5-6	NA	TGTGCCAGCAGCTTTCTCTCCTACGAGCAGTACTTC	CASSFLSYEQYF